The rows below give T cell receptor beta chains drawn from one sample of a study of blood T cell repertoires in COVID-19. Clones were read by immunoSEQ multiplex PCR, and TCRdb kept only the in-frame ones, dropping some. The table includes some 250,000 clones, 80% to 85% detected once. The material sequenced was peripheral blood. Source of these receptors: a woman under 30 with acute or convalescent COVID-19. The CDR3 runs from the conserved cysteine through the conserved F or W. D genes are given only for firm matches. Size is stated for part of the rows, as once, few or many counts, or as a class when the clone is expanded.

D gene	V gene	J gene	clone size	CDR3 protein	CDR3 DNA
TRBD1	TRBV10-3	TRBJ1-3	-	CAIGSQGAGNTIYF	TGTGCCATCGGGTCCCAGGGGGCTGGAAACACCATATATTTT
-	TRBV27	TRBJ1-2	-	CASSFSDSLYGYTF	TGTGCCAGCAGCTTCAGTGACAGTCTCTATGGCTACACCTTC
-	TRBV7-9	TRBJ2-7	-	CASSLRAGYEQYF	TGTGCCAGCAGCTTAAGGGCGGGCTACGAGCAGTACTTC
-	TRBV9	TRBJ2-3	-	CASSVADWGADTQYF	TGTGCCAGCAGCGTAGCCGACTGGGGCGCAGATACGCAGTATTTT
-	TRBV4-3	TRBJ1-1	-	CASRIAGESSEAFF	TGCGCCAGCAGGATAGCAGGGGAGTCTTCTGAAGCTTTCTTT
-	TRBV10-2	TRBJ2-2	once	CASSDPTGELFF	TGCGCCAGCAGTGACCCGACCGGGGAGCTGTTTTTT
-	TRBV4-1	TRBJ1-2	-	CASSQDPITNYGYTF	TGCGCCAGCAGCCAAGACCCTATCACTAACTATGGCTACACCTTC
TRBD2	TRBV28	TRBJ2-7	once	CASSLRWTSALYEQYF	TGTGCCAGCAGTTTACGCTGGACTAGCGCGCTCTACGAGCAGTACTTC
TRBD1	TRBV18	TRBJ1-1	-	CASSPDRGTEAFF	TGTGCCAGCTCACCGGACAGGGGTACTGAAGCTTTCTTT
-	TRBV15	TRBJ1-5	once	CATSRDRGNQPQHF	TGTGCCACCAGCAGAGACAGGGGCAATCAGCCCCAGCATTTT
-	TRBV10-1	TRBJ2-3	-	CASSIGPSGDTQYF	TGCGCCAGCAGTATAGGGCCCTCGGGGGATACGCAGTATTTT
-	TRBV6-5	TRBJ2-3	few	CASRPGHSTDTQYF	TGTGCCAGCAGACCGGGACATTCCACAGATACGCAGTATTTT
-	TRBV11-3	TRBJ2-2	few	CASSFSSPGELFF	TGTGCCAGCAGCTTTAGTTCCCCCGGGGAGCTGTTTTTT
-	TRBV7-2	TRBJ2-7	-	CASSLVVSVRGQNYEQYF	TGTGCCAGCAGCTTAGTTGTGTCGGTTAGGGGACAAAACTACGAGCAGTACTTC
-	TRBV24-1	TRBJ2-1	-	CATRGTRSNNEQFF	TGTGCCACCAGGGGAACTAGGTCCAACAATGAGCAGTTCTTC